Included here is one TCR beta chain sequence, with context. This clonotype was found once. This clone's antigen is unknown. One base away there is no much larger clone; base qualities are not given. One read yields weak evidence. The sample is drawn from a study of CD8 T cells in Susac syndrome (dated by TCRdb to the late 2010s). For the wider study: Among the sequenced Susac syndrome patients, over five had clinically active disease and roughly eight were in clinical remission. At blood withdrawal, Susac syndrome patients were therapy-naive, treated with corticosteroids (with IVIg additionally given to some), or treated with IVIg alone. Repertoire sequencing was used to test whether CD8+ T cell activation and differentiation in Susac syndrome was antigen driven.

Peripheral blood CD8+ and CD4+ T cells from healthy donors, Susac syndrome patients and multiple sclerosis patients were profiled using high-throughput TCR beta sequencing. The Susac syndrome patients fulfilled recently defined diagnostic criteria for either definite or probable disease. Bulk CD8+ and CD4+ T cells were purified by magnetic negative isolation, whereas CD8+ TEMRA cells were enriched by FACS. Blood was collected in EDTA tubes and processed within 24 hours, with PBMCs isolated through density gradient centrifugation. PBMCs intended for TCR sequencing were cryopreserved in liquid nitrogen and were subsequently thawed in a 37 degrees C water bath. The sorted or isolated CD4+, CD8+ and CD8+ TEMRA cells had a purity of 90% or higher. Beyond this particular receptor, the publication reports: In patients with Susac syndrome, the CD4+ T cell repertoire showed no detectable clonal expansion. The TCR sequencing and HLA analysis was acknowledged to have included a relatively small number of individuals.

RNA was extracted with the RNeasy kit and about 0.5 to 1 ug was reverse transcribed using random hexamers. TCR beta CDR3 regions were amplified with the immunoSEQ multiplex PCR assay covering 54 Vbeta and 13 Jbeta segments. Bias from PCR amplification was corrected by using a synthetic template baseline for primer optimization and for computational correction. Regarding the original processing steps: Only productive sequences were kept, with reads annotated to V, D and J genes according to IMGT and analyzed in immunoSEQ Analyzer. Clonality was calculated as one minus the Shannon entropy normalized by log2 of the number of productive unique sequences. Public and private clones were assessed among the 100 most prevalent clones of each patient and control. Susac-specific clones were defined as absent from healthy and MS cohorts, 1052 published viral clones and other ImmuneACCESS disease sequences. Using fastp at Q25 and MiXCR, TCRdb reprocessed the public reads and kept productive beta chains. Every CDR3 protein is listed once, alongside the most common genes and DNA of its rows. TCRdb's processing, not the study's, gives the V and J calls here. The sample has about 180,000 distinct CDR3 sequences on record, approximately 94% of them singletons. The biggest ten clones account for more than 0.095% of the sample.

Taken from the germline V gene, the CDR1 and CDR2 loops are SGHDT and YYEEEE. The trim is 4 bases for V and 4 bases for J, with a gap of 20 bases between the germline ends. CDR3 length: 16 amino acids, cysteine to phenylalanine. The sequence is cut down to CDR3 DNA, 48 bases in frame from base 1. This receptor was identified in a human donor with Susac syndrome. This chain is built from TRBV5-6 and TRBJ1-2; the D gene is possibly TRBD1, with 6 bases matching. The sequenced material came from CD4+ T cells from PBMCs. The CDR3: CASSGLDSATPYGYTF. The bases are TGTGCCAGCAGCGGACTGGACAGCGCGACTCCCTATGGCTACACCTTC.